Listed below are T cell receptor beta chains from one sample, sequenced in a study of blood T cell repertoires in COVID-19. Repertoires were generated with immunoSEQ multiplex PCR, while TCRdb's copy carries only in-frame clones and drops some. The sample has about 330,000 clones; about 85% are singletons. The sample taken for sequencing was PBMCs or T cells enriched from blood (not recorded which). Source of these receptors: a woman in her twenties or thirties who had recovered from COVID-19. Each CDR3 is given with its conserved first and last residue.

TRBJ2-7 TRBV4-3 CASSQDRNSPYEQYF
TRBJ2-7 TRBV13 CASSLLGDRGRYEQYF
TRBJ1-2 TRBV6-5 CASSYSSEAAYGYTF
TRBJ1-4 TRBV27 CASSRWTVSSEKLFF
TRBJ1-1 TRBV27 CASSLRGNTEAFF
TRBJ2-5 TRBV5-4 CASSTGGGPETQYF
TRBJ1-2 TRBV11-2 CASLAGGNGYTF
TRBJ1-1 TRBV5-1 CASRPGGRGTEAFF
TRBJ1-2 TRBV19 CASSTGQGIAF
TRBJ1-6 TRBV2 CASSESVLSPLHF
TRBJ1-1 TRBV18 CASSPRGRNTEAFF
TRBJ1-5 TRBV5-8 CASSYTGNQPQHF
TRBJ2-7 TRBV2 CASRGWDSAYEQYF
TRBJ2-5 TRBV18 CASSQRGAGPQETQYF
TRBJ1-1 TRBV9 CASSPGGDTEAFF
TRBJ2-3 TRBV5-1 CASSWDRNTDTQYF
TRBJ2-1 TRBV5-6 CASSFRGTGINEQFF
TRBJ1-5 TRBV29-1 CSVGTGVNQPQHF
TRBJ1-2 TRBV7-9 CASSLGDRDRDYGYTF
TRBJ1-2 TRBV11-3 CASSTGTLNGAYGYTF
TRBJ1-1 TRBV7-9 CASSSYLTEAFF
TRBJ2-3 TRBV4-1 CASSQGRLAGEDTDTQYF
TRBJ1-4 TRBV5-1 CASSPDGQGVREKLFF
TRBJ1-1 TRBV19 CATADRPKPNTEAFF
TRBJ2-7 TRBV5-1 CASSLVRGAGEQYF
TRBJ2-7 TRBV5-4 CASSMDTNEQYF
TRBJ1-1 TRBV15 CATSGLGGLPEAFF